This T cell receptor (beta chain) was obtained from a study of persistence of HIV-infected CD4 T cells. Germline V gene data show CDR1 as SGHVS and CDR2 as FQNEAQ. The CDR3 runs to 15 residues. Deletions cut 5 bases from V and 4 bases from J, with 14 bases between. Worth noting for this clone: Its antigen is unidentified.

Sequencing used immunoSEQ version 4 in survey mode. The data were produced by immunoSEQ multiplex PCR, yet TCRdb's version contains in-frame clones alone and is incomplete. The data contain 37,000 or so clones, around 80% of them singletons. Cells were stimulated with CMV-infected fibroblast lysates at 10 ug/mL. Sorted nonresponding memory CD4+ T cells were CD40L-negative, CD69-negative, CD45RO-high. The sequences come from CD4+ T cells sorted from PBMCs after roughly 19-hour stimulation, collected from a patient who received antiretroviral therapy. The V gene is TRBV7-8, the J gene TRBJ2-2; D could derive from TRBD1 or TRBD2 (5 bases each). This TCR came from an adult man with HIV who was CMV-seropositive. The CDR3 bases are TGTGCCAGCAGCCCGAGGGGCGGGCTCACCGGGGAGCTGTTTTTT. Translating it yields CASSPRGGLTGELFF.